This T cell receptor beta chain was obtained from a study of PD-1 blockade in classical Hodgkin lymphoma. Study outcomes and limitations: CD4+ TCR diversity, unlike CD8+, rose significantly by C4D1.

V lost 0 bases and J 6 bases, leaving 8 bases between the germline ends. The germline V gene has CDR1 LGHNT and CDR2 FRNRAP. This CDR3 has 13 amino acids. All patients relapsed after autologous stem cell transplantation, and brentuximab vedotin exposure varied. Sequencing was performed with immunoSEQ multiplex PCR; in TCRdb, only in-frame clones are kept and a portion is missing. Of about 24,000 clones listed, 81% are singletons. This clone was detected only once. Its antigen is still unknown. This chain connects TRBV12-5 to TRBJ1-1, with D unclear. Sequenced here: peripheral blood mononuclear cells (PBMCs), sampled before the second cycle of nivolumab. The clonotype was recovered from a human donor with classical Hodgkin lymphoma. The CDR3 DNA follows: TGTGCTAGTGGTTTGGTACCTGGGTCTGAAGCTTTCTTT. This codes for CASGLVPGSEAFF.